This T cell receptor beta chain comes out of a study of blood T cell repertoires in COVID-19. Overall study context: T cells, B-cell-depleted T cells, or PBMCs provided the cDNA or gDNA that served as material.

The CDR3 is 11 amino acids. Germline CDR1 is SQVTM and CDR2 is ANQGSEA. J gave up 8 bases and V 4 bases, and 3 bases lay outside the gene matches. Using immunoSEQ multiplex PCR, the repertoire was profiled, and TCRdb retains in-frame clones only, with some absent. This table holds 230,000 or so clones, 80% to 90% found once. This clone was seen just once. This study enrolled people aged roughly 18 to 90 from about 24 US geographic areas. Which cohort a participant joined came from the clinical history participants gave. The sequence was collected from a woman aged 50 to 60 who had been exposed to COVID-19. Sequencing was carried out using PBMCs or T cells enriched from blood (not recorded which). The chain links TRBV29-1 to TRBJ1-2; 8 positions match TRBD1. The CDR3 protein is CSVGTGRGYTF. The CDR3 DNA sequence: TGCAGCGTTGGGACAGGGCGCGGCTACACCTTC.